The entry below gives a single T cell receptor (beta chain) sequence along with its context. How the authors handled the data: Reference gene primer amplification gave nucleated cell count estimates. Produced via immunoSEQ multiplex PCR; TCRdb's table is partial and in-frame only. The V and J calls and the clone size are those of that table, but D and trimming were determined from the DNA. The table records about 180,000 clones, 80% to 90% of them present only once. The data belong to a study of blood T cell repertoires in COVID-19. At the level of the study: The cDNA or gDNA used as material had been derived from T cells, B-cell-depleted T cells, or PBMCs.

V lost 1 base, J lost 5 bases, and 13 bases lay in between. The CDR3 is 14 residues long. CDR1 SGHRS and CDR2 YFSETQ come from the germline V gene. The chain combines TRBV5-1 with TRBJ2-7, with D maybe TRBD1 (6 bases). The sequence was obtained from a man younger than 35 who had recovered from COVID-19. What was sequenced was peripheral blood. CDR3 residues: CASSLTGYFNEQYF. The DNA of the CDR3 is TGCGCCAGCAGCTTGACAGGGTACTTCAACGAGCAGTACTTC.